The 9 T cell receptor beta chains below were found in one sample sequenced in a study of neurological immune-mediated disorders. One entry per CDR3 protein, called by TCRdb with MiXCR from the 5' RACE reads. There are about 87,000 distinct CDR3 sequences in the sample; around 3.4% occur only once, and 2.5% to 3% lies in the top ten. Material for sequencing was PBMCs. All receptors come from a woman aged 45-60 years with multiple sclerosis.

This clonotype was counted many times. The chain is built from TRBV27 and TRBJ2-4, with 8 bases aligning to TRBD1. This CDR3 has 19 residues. J lost 3 bases, V lost 6 bases, and 19 bases had no gene match. Germline V lookup: CDR1 MNHEY, CDR2 SMNVEV (reference sequence). The CDR3 sequence: CASSARGLVDGTLKNIQYF. The CDR3 DNA sequence: TGTGCCAGCAGCGCCAGGGGGCTCGTGGATGGCACGCTCAAAAACATTCAGTACTTC.

This clonotype was recorded many times. The chain recombines TRBV15 with TRBJ2-4; D uncertain. CDR1 is LNHNV, CDR2 YYDKDF, per germline (reference sequence). V was shortened by 0 bases and J by 3 bases, with 12 bases between the two germline ends. The CDR3 spans 16 residues. The CDR3 nucleotides read TGTGCCACCAGCAGAGAAACCCGAGGCTTCAAAAACATTCAGTACTTC. Its translation: CATSRETRGFKNIQYF.

This clonotype was seen ten or more times. The V gene is TRBV27, the J gene TRBJ1-1; maybe TRBD1 (5 bases). Deletions cut 5 bases from V and 3 bases from J, with 19 bases between. The germline V gene has CDR1 MNHEY and CDR2 SMNVEV (reference sequence). The CDR3 has 16 residues. DNA for the CDR3: TGTGCCAGCAGTGTAATCTTTCAGGGACCTGACACTGAAGCTTTCTTT. It yields the protein CASSVIFQGPDTEAFF.

As regards this clonotype: Just one base apart from a much larger clone, this may be a read error. V and J are TRBV9 and TRBJ1-6; tentatively, D is TRBD1 (5 bases). The CDR3 is made up of 16 amino acids. Germline V gene data show CDR1 as SGDLS and CDR2 as YYNGEE. The CDR3 is CVSSAARGTGNSPLHF. CDR3 coding DNA: TGTGTCAGCAGCGCAGCACGTGGGACGGGGAATTCACCCCTCCACTTT.

This clonotype turned up a few times. The chain recombines TRBV18 with TRBJ2-7, with D tentatively TRBD1 or TRBD2 (6 bases each). Trimming left V 3 bases short and J 2 bases short, with 14 bases between. Germline values: CDR1 KGHSH, CDR2 LQKENI. The CDR3 runs to 15 residues. CDR3 protein: CASSPGEAGAYEQYF. CDR3 bases: TGTGCCAGCTCACCTGGGGAGGCAGGGGCCTACGAGCAGTACTTC. The full variable domain, completed using reference TRBV18 and TRBJ2-7, is NAGVMQNPRHLVRRRGQEARLRCSPMKGHSHVYWYRQLPEEGLKFMVYLQKENIIDESGMPKERFSAEFPKEGPSILRIQQVVRGDSAAYFCASSPGEAGAYEQYFGPGTRLTVT.

This clonotype was observed at least ten times. At one end the junction does not follow the germline gene, possibly because of a read error. The chain links TRBV18 to TRBJ2-3; tentative D call: TRBD2 (6 bases). CDR3 length: 18 residues. Per the germline V gene, CDR1 is KGHSH and CDR2 is LQKENI. CDR3 protein: CASPPDFVGTGDTDTQYF. The CDR3 DNA reads as TGTGCCAGCCCACCCGATTTCGTCGGCACGGGAGACACAGATACGCAGTATTTT.

This clonotype has at least ten counts. The gene calls are TRBV12-3 or TRBV12-4 and TRBJ2-6, with TRBD1 as a possible D gene (5 bases). CDR3 length: 18 amino acids. Trimming left V 4 bases short and J 1 base short, with 17 bases between. This chain's CDR3 is CASSSLTAPMSGANVLTF. The CDR3 nucleotides read TGTGCCAGCAGTTCATTGACAGCCCCAATGTCTGGGGCCAACGTCCTGACTTTC.

This clonotype was seen ten or more times. This chain connects TRBV7-2 to TRBJ1-6; D is uncertain. V shed 2 bases and J shed 9 bases, with 17 bases lying between them. CDR1 SGHTA and CDR2 FQGNSA come from the germline V gene. There are 16 residues in the CDR3. The CDR3 sequence is CASSLWDPGLGSPLHF. CDR3 in DNA: TGTGCCAGCAGCTTATGGGATCCGGGATTGGGTTCACCCCTCCACTTT.

This clonotype has at least ten counts. Here the CDR3 DNA reads TGCAGTGCGAGGGGATCTGGAAACACCATATATTTT. This codes for CSARGSGNTIYF. This chain joins TRBV20-1 and TRBJ1-3; D may be TRBD1 (5 bases). V shed 6 bases and J shed 1 base, with 7 bases lying between them. Germline V gene lookup returns CDR1 DFQATT and CDR2 SNEGSKA (reference sequence). This CDR3 contains 12 residues.